The 10 T cell receptor beta chains below were found in one sample sequenced in a study of tumor and adjacent non-tumor tissue in lung cancer. Three rounds of nested PCR, following a modified ARM-PCR protocol, produced the TCRbeta library. TCRdb redid the calling of the multiplex PCR reads with MiXCR, one entry per CDR3 protein. This sample yields 98,000 or so distinct CDR3 sequences, of which about 80% are seen a single time; 30% belongs to the top ten. No cell sorting was done before RNA was extracted from the tissue. Distant lung tissue was collected more than 3 cm away from the tumor edge. Sequencing was carried out using distant non-tumor lung tissue. These receptors were taken from a man between 60 and 70 years old with small cell lung cancer.

About this clonotype itself: A read error may produce the germline difference seen at one junction end. This chain joins TRBV12-3 or TRBV12-4 and TRBJ2-3, with D perhaps TRBD1 (5 bases). CDR3 length equals 12 residues. CDR3 DNA: TGTGTCAGCAGTTTTGCCAGGGTTTTCTGGTATTTT. It translates to CVSSFARVFWYF.

Turning to this clonotype: One end of the junction fails to match germline, which may point to a read error. The V gene is TRBV20-1, the J gene TRBJ1-2, with TRBD1 matching 7 bases. CDR1 DFQATT and CDR2 SNEGSKA come from the germline V gene (reference sequence). This CDR3 contains 13 residues. Here the CDR3 reads CGARKDRRYGYTF. The CDR3 region has the DNA TGCGGTGCTAGGAAGGACAGGAGATATGGCTACACCTTC.

Concerning this clonotype itself: An end of the junction differs from the germline gene, which may be a read error. The rearrangement uses TRBV12-3 or TRBV12-4 and TRBJ2-5; D remains ambiguous. The CDR3 extends over 13 amino acids. The CDR3 region has the DNA TGTGCCTGCAGTGGTAACGGCCAAGAGACCCAGTACTTC. The encoded protein is CACSGNGQETQYF.

The chain joins TRBV6-2 or TRBV6-3 to TRBJ2-7, with 9 nucleotides matching TRBD2. The CDR3 covers 14 residues. Per the germline V gene, CDR1 is MNHEY and CDR2 is SVGEGT. The CDR3 bases are TGTGTCAGTAAGATAGCGGGAGCCCCTACGGAGCAGTACTTC. It yields the protein CVSKIAGAPTEQYF.

As regards this clonotype: One end of the junction varies from germline; a read error may be responsible. The V gene is TRBV6-2 or TRBV6-3, the J gene TRBJ1-5; perhaps TRBD1 as D (6 bases). The CDR3 contains 16 residues. CDR1 and CDR2 (germline): MNHEY, SVGEGT. DNA of the CDR3: TGTGTCAGCAGTTACTCGGCCTCGGGGGCCTCCAGGGCCCAGCATTTT. Translating gives CVSSYSASGASRAQHF.

Concerning this clonotype: Since the CDR3 does not end with the conserved phenylalanine or tryptophan, this likely comes from a read error. This sequence joins TRBV5-1 and TRBJ2-1; 9 nucleotides align to TRBD2. The CDR3 contains 15 residues. The germline V gene encodes CDR1 SGHRS and CDR2 YFSETQ. The V segment lost 6 bases and the J segment 7 bases; nucleotides outside the gene matches: 11. The CDR3 DNA reads as TGCGCCAGCATCCCTAGCGGGGCAGTTGGGAATGAGCAGTTCTAC. It specifies CASIPSGAVGNEQFY.

Comments on this clonotype: It may be a read error: a sequence one base away is much more abundant. The J gene is TRBJ2-7, the V gene TRBV20-1; D tentatively reads TRBD1 or TRBD2 (5 bases each). The V gene's germline CDR1 is DFQATT and CDR2 SNEGSKA (reference sequence). The CDR3 covers 13 residues. V shed 8 bases and J shed 2 bases, with 16 bases lying between them. The CDR3 loop is CSTASRDPYEQYF. As DNA, the CDR3 is TGCAGTACTGCGAGCCGGGACCCCTACGAGCAGTACTTC.

In its sample, this clonotype is medium-sized. V is TRBV4-1 and J is TRBJ2-5; D unresolved. Germline CDR1 MGHRA, CDR2 YSYEKL. The CDR3 totals 14 residues. Trimming cost V 1 base and J 1 base, with 7 bases left between them. The CDR3 loop is CASSQVVGQETQYF. DNA for the CDR3: TGCGCCAGCAGCCAAGTCGTTGGCCAAGAGACCCAGTACTTC.

Concerning this clonotype: An end of the junction does not agree with germline; a read error may underlie this. The CDR3: CASSQERDSSYERYF. DNA for the CDR3: TGTGCCAGCAGCCAAGAGAGGGACAGCTCCTACGAGCGGTACTTT. The chain uses TRBV4-2 and TRBJ2-7; 7 bases line up with TRBD1. The V gene's germline CDR1 is LGHNA and CDR2 YNFKEQ. CDR3 size: 15 residues.

With respect to this clonotype: Compared with germline, one end of the junction differs, possibly owing to a read error. The gene calls are TRBV4-2 and TRBJ2-1, with 14 bases matching TRBD2. Germline CDR1 reads LGHNA; CDR2 reads YNFKEQ. The CDR3 extends over 17 amino acids. CDR3 protein: CASSPRSLTSGRGKQFF. CDR3 sequence (DNA): TGTGCCAGCAGCCCTCGGAGCCTGACTAGCGGGAGGGGTAAGCAGTTTTTC.